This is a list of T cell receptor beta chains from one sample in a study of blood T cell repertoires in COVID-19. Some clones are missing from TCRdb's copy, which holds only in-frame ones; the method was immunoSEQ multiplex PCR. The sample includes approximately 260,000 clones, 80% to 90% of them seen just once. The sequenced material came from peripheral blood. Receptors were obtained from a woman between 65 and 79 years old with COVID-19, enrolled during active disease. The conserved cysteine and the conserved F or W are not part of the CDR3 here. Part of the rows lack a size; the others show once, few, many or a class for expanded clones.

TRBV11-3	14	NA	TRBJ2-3	ASSARGAGGTDTQY
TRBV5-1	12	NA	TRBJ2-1	ASSLATKRDKAF
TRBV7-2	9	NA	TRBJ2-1	ASSRASEQF
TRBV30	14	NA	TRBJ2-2	AWSQRTGGRSGELF
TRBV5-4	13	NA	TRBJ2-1	ASSLPADYYNEQF
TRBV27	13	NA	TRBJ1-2	ASSLSFDIQYGYT
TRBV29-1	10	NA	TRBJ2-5	SVVVGGETQY
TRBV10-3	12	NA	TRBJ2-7	AISRLAGKYEQY
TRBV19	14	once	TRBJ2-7	ASSIYPSSGRYEQY
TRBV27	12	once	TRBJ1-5	ASSRTGRDQPQH
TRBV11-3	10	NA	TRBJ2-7	ASSLEGYEQY
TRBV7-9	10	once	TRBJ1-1	ASSLDRPEAF
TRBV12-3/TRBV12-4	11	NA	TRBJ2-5	ASSIGESETQY
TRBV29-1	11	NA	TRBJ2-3	SVPGQDTDTQY
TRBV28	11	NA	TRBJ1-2	ASRSTGDYGYT
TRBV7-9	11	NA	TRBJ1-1	ASSLAARIEAF
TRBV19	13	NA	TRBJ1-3	ASTRDRATGNTIY
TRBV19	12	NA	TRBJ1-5	ASSRGQGAQPQH
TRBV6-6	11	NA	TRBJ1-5	ASWGQGRQPQH
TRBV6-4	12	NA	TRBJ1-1	ASRSNTMNTEAF
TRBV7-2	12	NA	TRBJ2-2	ASSLVFNTGELF
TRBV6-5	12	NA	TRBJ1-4	ASRDSATNEKLF
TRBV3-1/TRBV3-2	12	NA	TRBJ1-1	ASSTGTGGTEAF
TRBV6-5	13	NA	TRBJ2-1	ASDSGARWYNEQF
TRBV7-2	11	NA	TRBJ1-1	ASSLLTETEAF
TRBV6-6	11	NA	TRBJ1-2	ASRGPTADGYT
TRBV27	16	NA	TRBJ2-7	ASSLFVQDRSGRYEQY
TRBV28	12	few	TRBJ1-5	ATFDSQVDQPQH
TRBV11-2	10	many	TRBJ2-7	ASSQTAYEQY
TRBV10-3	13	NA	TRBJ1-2	AITQRTGDFYGYT
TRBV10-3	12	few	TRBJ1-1	AISASGGNTEAF
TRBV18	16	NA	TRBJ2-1	ASSPTDYGASSYNEQF
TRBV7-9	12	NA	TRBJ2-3	ASSLEGSTDTQY
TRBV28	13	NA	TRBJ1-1	ASSLLGGRNTEAF
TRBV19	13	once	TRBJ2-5	ASSIGGGTQETQY
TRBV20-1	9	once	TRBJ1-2	SARRGYGYT
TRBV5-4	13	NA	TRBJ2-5	ASSPDRGRQETQY
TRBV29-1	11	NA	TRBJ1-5	SVAWQIDQPQH
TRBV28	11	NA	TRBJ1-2	ASSITGPGGYT
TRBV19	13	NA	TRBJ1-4	ASSHGQGVNEKLF
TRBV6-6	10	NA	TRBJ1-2	ASSRRGKGYT
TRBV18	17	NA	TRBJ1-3	ASSPPIVVGFGSGNTIY
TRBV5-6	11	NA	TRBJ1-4	ASSLVQVEKLF
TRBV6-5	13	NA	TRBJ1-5	ASSYPEDSNQPQH
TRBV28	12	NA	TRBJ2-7	ASSPGQGAREQY
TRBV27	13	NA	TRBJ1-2	ASSLSGTGLFGYT
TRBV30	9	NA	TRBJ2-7	AWGGLYEQY
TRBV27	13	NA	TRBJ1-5	ASKVFADSNQPQH
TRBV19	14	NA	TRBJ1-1	ASSIILGGGSTEAF
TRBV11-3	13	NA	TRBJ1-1	ASSLVWAPRGEAF